This T cell receptor (beta chain) emerged from a study of CXCR3-negative and CXCR3-positive naive CD8 T cells. General study results and limits: Because surface CD5 did not distinguish the naive subsets, TCR strength was inferred from TRB CDR3 properties. Researchers reported similar TRBV-TRBJ usage in naive CXCR3-negative and CXCR3-positive cells, though memory differed.

With regard to this clonotype: Its target is unknown.

Germline V gene lookup returns CDR1 SGHAT and CDR2 FQNNGV. The CDR3 extends over 12 amino acids. Each TRB cDNA library was prepared by 5' RACE (with UMI labels). TCRdb reworked the 5' RACE reads into one entry per CDR3 protein, no DNA. The data show 45,000 to 70,000 distinct CDR3 sequences, and the top ten clones hold 20% to 25%. V usage is TRBV11-2 and J usage is TRBJ2-7; TCRdb names TRBD2, which stays unverified in the absence of DNA. The clonotype was recovered from a human donor in good health. Some clones in this sample may be carry-over from other donors' samples. The sequenced material came from memory CD8+ T cells from blood. The CDR3 region is CASSLGAGEQYF.